This entry concerns a single T cell receptor (beta chain). A few counts support this clonotype. Its target antigen remains unknown. Qualities for individual bases were not recorded, and no much larger clone is one base off. This sample is drawn from a study of T-cell memory formation after mild COVID-19 (dated by TCRdb to the early 2020s). Regarding the complete study: TCR sequence clusters from the two donors were found to be largely donor specific. Longitudinal TCRalpha and TCRbeta repertoire sequencing tracked T-cell clones expanding and contracting after mild COVID-19 in a couple of donors. Two young, previously healthy adult volunteers, one female and one male, were included in the cohort.

The data were produced on an Illumina NovaSeq 6000. TCRalpha and TCRbeta cDNA libraries were built by 5'RACE with constant-segment primers, adding sample barcodes and unique molecular identifiers. RNA was extracted from every sample with Trizol reagent. Libraries were amplified in two PCR steps, with a second sample barcode and Illumina TruSeq adapters added in the second step. The libraries were sequenced on an Illumina NovaSeq using 2 x 150 bp paired-end reads. As for the authors' bioinformatics: The reads were demultiplexed and collapsed into UMI-guided consensus sequences using migec v1.2.7. Using mixcr v2.1.11, UMI consensuses were aligned to TRA and TRB V and J templates and then assembled into clonotypes. A clonotype was counted as expanded or contracted only if both edgeR and NoisET called the change significant, with noise models trained on biological replicates. For edgeR calls, a false discovery rate-adjusted p below 0.01 and a log2 fold-change threshold of 1 were applied. As an exploratory analysis of dynamics, PCA with hierarchical clustering was applied to max-normalized trajectories of the 1000 most abundant clonotypes. Separately sequenced CD4+ and CD8+ repertoires were used to assign a CD4 or CD8 phenotype to each responding clone. TCRdb reworked the public reads: Q25 trimming with fastp, MiXCR clone assembly, productive beta chains retained. Here each entry gathers all rows of one CDR3 protein and keeps the most common genes and DNA. These V and J calls rely on TCRdb rather than the paper's analysis. In this sample the table shows 350,000 to 400,000 distinct CDR3 sequences, over 13% of which occur a single time. Clones ranked in the top ten supply under 25% of the sample.

PBMCs were isolated by Ficoll-Paque density gradient centrifugation. V sheds 0 bases and J sheds 4 bases, leaving 8 bases between their ends. The CDR3 goes from the cysteine to the phenylalanine over 14 residues. Only the CDR3 DNA stays, 42 bases, in frame from base 1. For CDR1 and CDR2, the germline V gene lists KGHDR and SFDVKD. The investigation overall reported the following: Contracting CD4+ clones turned up mainly in the CM and EM memory subsets, whereas EMRA was where CD8+ clones were enriched. Only a couple of mild cases were covered in the study, and larger cohorts including severe cases with pre-infection samples were considered necessary. The second-wave clones that peaked on day 37 were not confirmed to be SARS-CoV-2 specific. Clones contracting from day 15 to 85 had balanced CD4/CD8 phenotypes, while a second wave expanding from day 15 to 37 was biased towards CD4+. The detection of some responding clones in pre-infection memory suggests that pre-existing cross-reactive memory T cells joined the SARS-CoV-2 response.

The chain is encoded by TRBV24-1 joined to TRBJ2-5; the D gene identity is not certain. Sequencing was performed on PBMCs or a T cell subset sorted from them (not recorded which). The source is a man younger than 35 who had mild COVID-19 (a few samples of this study predate the infection). The sample titles of this study are shuffled in the database, so cell type and time point are left out; the donor was told from shared clones. The bases read TGTGCCACCAGTGATTTGCGTTCGGGAGAGACCCAGTACTTC. It translates to CATSDLRSGETQYF.